Given below is one TCR beta chain in context. In the original analysis: Nucleated cell number was recorded as an estimate derived from reference gene primer amplification. Sequencing used immunoSEQ multiplex PCR; TCRdb keeps in-frame clones, though not all of them. For V, J and clone size, that table is used; D and trimming come from the DNA. Of about 230,000 clones listed, roughly 90% are singletons. The V end was cut by 5 bases, the J end by 7 bases, with 9 bases between. This CDR3 comprises 12 residues. Germline-derived CDR1 and CDR2 are GTSNPN and SVGIG (reference sequence). The data were taken from a study of blood T cell repertoires in COVID-19. In the study overall: Material from acute and convalescent COVID-19 was sourced from the United States, Italy and Spain. In each case, the material was cDNA or gDNA derived from T cells, B-cell-depleted T cells, or PBMCs.

The chain couples TRBV30 to TRBJ1-6; TRBD1 might be the D (5 bases). Sequenced: PBMCs or T cells enriched from blood (not recorded which). This sequence originates from a woman in her thirties with acute COVID-19. This CDR3 is CAWGRQNSPLHF. The CDR3 bases are TGTGCCTGGGGGAGACAGAATTCACCCCTCCACTTT. Supplemented by reference TRBV30 and TRBJ1-6, the full variable domain reads SQTIHQWPATLVQPVGSPLSLECTVEGTSNPNLYWYRQAAGRGLQLLFYSVGIGQISSEVPQNLSASRPQDRQFILSSKKLLLSDSGFYLCAWGRQNSPLHFGNGTRLTVT.